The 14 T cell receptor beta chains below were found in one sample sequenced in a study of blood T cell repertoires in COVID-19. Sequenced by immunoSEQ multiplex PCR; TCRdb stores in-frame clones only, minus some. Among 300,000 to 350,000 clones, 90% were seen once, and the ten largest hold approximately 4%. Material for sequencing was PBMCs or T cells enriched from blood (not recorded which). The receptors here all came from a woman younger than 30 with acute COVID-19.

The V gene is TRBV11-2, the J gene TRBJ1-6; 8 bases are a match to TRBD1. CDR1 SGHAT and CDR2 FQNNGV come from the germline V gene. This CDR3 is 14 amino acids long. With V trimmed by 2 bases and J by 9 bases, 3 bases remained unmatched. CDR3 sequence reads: CASSLSGGGSPLHF. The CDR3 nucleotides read TGTGCCAGCAGCTTATCAGGGGGCGGTTCACCCCTCCACTTT. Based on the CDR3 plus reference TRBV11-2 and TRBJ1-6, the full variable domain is EAGVAQSPRYKIIEKRQSVAFWCNPISGHATLYWYQQILGQGPKLLIQFQNNGVVDDSQLPKDRFSAERLKGVDSTLKIQPAKLEDSAVYLCASSLSGGGSPLHFGNGTRLTVT.

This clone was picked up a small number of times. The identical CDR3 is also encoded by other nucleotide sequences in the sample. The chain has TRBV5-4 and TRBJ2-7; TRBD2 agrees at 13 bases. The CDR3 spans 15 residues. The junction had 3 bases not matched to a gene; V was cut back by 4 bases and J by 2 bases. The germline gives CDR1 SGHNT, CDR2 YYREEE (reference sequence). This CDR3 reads CASSVGTSGTYEQYF. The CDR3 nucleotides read TGTGCCAGCAGCGTCGGGACTAGCGGGACCTACGAGCAGTACTTC.

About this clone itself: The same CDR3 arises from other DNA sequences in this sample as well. The CDR3 loop is CASSPGTGRTEAFF. CDR3 bases: TGTGCCAGCAGTCCCGGGACAGGCAGAACTGAAGCTTTCTTT. The J gene is TRBJ1-1, the V gene TRBV28, with 8 bases fitting TRBD1. In germline, CDR1 is MDHEN, CDR2 SYDVKM. Germline trimming cut 5 bases from V and 5 bases from J; bases unmatched to any gene: 7. CDR3 length: 14 residues.

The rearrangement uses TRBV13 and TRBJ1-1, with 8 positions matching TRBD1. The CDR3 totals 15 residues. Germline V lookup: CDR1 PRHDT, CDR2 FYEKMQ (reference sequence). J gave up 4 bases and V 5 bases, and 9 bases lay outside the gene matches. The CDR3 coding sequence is TGTGCCAGCAGCCTATTGCGGGGACAGGTCACTGAAGCTTTCTTT. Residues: CASSLLRGQVTEAFF.

Here the CDR3 reads CASSIRENTEAFF. CDR3 nucleotides: TGTGCCAGTAGTATCAGGGAGAACACTGAAGCTTTCTTT. The J gene is TRBJ1-1, the V gene TRBV19, with D perhaps matching TRBD1 (5 bases). The V end was cut by 3 bases, the J end by 1 base, with 6 bases between. The CDR3 consists of 13 residues. Looked up from germline, CDR1 is LNHDA and CDR2 is SQIVND (reference sequence).

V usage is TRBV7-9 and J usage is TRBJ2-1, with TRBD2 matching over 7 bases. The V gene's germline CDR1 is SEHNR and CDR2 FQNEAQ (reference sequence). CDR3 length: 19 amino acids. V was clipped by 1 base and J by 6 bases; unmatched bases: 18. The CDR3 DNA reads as TGTGCCAGCAGCTTAGGGTGGACTAGTAGTGCTCTTCGGGGCAATGAGCAGTTCTTC. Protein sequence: CASSLGWTSSALRGNEQFF. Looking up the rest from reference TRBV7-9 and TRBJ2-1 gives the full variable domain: DTGVSQNPRHKITKRGQNVTFRCDPISEHNRLYWYRQTLGQGPEFLTYFQNEAQLEKSRLLSDRFSAERPKGSFSTLEIQRTEQGDSAMYLCASSLGWTSSALRGNEQFFGPGTRLTVL.

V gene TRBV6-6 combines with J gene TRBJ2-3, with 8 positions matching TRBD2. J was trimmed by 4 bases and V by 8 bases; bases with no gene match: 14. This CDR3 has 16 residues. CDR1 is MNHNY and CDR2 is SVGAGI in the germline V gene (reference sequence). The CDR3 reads CASQRLSGRIPDTQYF. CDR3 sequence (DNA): TGTGCCAGCCAGAGGCTAAGCGGGAGAATCCCAGATACGCAGTATTTT.

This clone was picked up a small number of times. The CDR3 DNA reads as TGCAGCGTCGCGGATGAAGCTTTCTTT. Its translation is CSVADEAFF. The chain employs TRBV29-1 and TRBJ1-1; unclear D gene. Germline V gives CDR1 SQVTM, CDR2 ANQGSEA. Trimming took 6 bases from V and 7 from J, leaving 6 bases between them. CDR3 length: 9 amino acids.

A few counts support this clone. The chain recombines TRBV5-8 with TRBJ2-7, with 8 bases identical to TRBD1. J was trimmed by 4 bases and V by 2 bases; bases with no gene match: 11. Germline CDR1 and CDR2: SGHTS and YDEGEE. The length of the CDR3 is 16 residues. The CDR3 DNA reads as TGTGCCAGCAGCTTTAATAGAGGACAGGGAGAATACGAGCAGTACTTC. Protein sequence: CASSFNRGQGEYEQYF.

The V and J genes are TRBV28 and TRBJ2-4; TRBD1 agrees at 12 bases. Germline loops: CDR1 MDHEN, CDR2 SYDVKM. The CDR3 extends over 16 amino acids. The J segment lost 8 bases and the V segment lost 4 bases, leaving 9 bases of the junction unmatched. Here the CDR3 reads CASSSPGQGAVDIQYF. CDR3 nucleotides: TGTGCCAGCAGTTCTCCGGGACAGGGGGCGGTGGACATTCAGTACTTC. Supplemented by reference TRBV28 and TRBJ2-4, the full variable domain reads DVKVTQSSRYLVKRTGEKVFLECVQDMDHENMFWYRQDPGLGLRLIYFSYDVKMKEKGDIPEGYSVSREKKERFSLILESASTNQTSMYLCASSSPGQGAVDIQYFGAGTRLSVL.

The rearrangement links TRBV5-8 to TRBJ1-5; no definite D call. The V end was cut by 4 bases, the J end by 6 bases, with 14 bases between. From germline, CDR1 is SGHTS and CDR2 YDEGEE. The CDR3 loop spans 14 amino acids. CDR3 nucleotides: TGTGCCAGCAGCCCGGACGGAGGGAGTCAGCCCCAGCATTTT. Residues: CASSPDGGSQPQHF. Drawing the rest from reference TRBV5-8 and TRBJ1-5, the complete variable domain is EAGVTQSPTHLIKTRGQQATLRCSPISGHTSVYWYQQALGLGLQFLLWYDEGEERNRGNFPPRFSGRQFPNYSSELNVNALELEDSALYLCASSPDGGSQPQHFGDGTRLSIL.

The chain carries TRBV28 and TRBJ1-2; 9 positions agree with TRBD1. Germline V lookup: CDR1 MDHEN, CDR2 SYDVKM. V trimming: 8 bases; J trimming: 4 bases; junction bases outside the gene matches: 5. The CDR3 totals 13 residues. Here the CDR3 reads CASWGQGSYGYTF. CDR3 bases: TGTGCCAGCTGGGGACAGGGTAGCTATGGCTACACCTTC.

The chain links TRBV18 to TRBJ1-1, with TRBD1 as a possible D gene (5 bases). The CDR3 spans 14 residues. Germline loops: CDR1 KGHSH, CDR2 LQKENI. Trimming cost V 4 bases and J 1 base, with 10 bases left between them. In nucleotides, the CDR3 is TGTGCCAGCTCACAGGGGTTGGAGAACACTGAAGCTTTCTTT. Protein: CASSQGLENTEAFF.

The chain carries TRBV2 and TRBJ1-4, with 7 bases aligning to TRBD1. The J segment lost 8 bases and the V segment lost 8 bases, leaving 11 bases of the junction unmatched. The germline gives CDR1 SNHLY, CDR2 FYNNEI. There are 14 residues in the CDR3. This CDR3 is CASFNRGKNEKLFF. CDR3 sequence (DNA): TGTGCCAGCTTTAACAGGGGAAAGAACGAAAAACTGTTTTTT.